This T cell receptor (beta chain) was captured in a study of response to subunit inactivated influenza vaccine. The germline V gene has CDR1 LGHNA and CDR2 YSLEER. V dropped 0 bases and J dropped 0 bases, with 12 bases sitting between them. The CDR3 runs to 17 residues. TCRdb reprocessed the RT-PCR reads via MiXCR and lists one record per CDR3 protein. The sample includes roughly 500,000 distinct CDR3 sequences, approximately 15% of them seen just once. This sequence originates from a man aged 45-69 years who received an inactivated influenza vaccine. The rearrangement links TRBV4-3 to TRBJ2-1; tentatively, D is TRBD1 (6 bases). Here the sequenced sample was CD4+ T cells sorted from PBMCs, taken approximately 25 months after vaccination. Here the CDR3 reads CASSQDTPGVSYNEQFF. CDR3 coding DNA: TGCGCCAGCAGCCAAGATACGCCAGGGGTCTCCTACAATGAGCAGTTCTTC.